One sample yielded the 21 T cell receptor beta chains listed below, sequenced in a study of cytomegalovirus exposure and HLA in healthy donors. 60 Vbeta and 13 Jbeta primers were used in PCR. Clones were read by immunoSEQ multiplex PCR, and TCRdb kept only the in-frame ones, dropping some. The table shows about 110,000 clones, with 70% occurring only once. The sequenced material came from PBMCs. Source of these receptors: a man between 40 and 49 years old in good health and CMV-seropositive.

CDR3 DNA: TGTGCCAGCAGCCCGGGAGTTAACAATGAGCAGTTCTTC. Translated, it gives CASSPGVNNEQFF. The J gene is TRBJ2-1, the V gene TRBV7-9, with a weak D call TRBD2 (6 bases). The CDR3 is made up of 13 amino acids. Deletions cut 5 bases from V and 5 bases from J, with 10 bases between. Germline values: CDR1 SEHNR, CDR2 FQNEAQ (reference sequence). The variable domain in full, with the rest retrieved from reference TRBV7-9 and TRBJ2-1, is DTGVSQNPRHKITKRGQNVTFRCDPISEHNRLYWYRQTLGQGPEFLTYFQNEAQLEKSRLLSDRFSAERPKGSFSTLEIQRTEQGDSAMYLCASSPGVNNEQFFGPGTRLTVL.

This rearrangement joins TRBV10-3 to TRBJ1-2; TRBD1 is a possible D gene (5 bases). The CDR3 is 14 residues long. V was clipped by 11 bases and J by 4 bases, with 20 bases between them. Per germline, CDR1 ENHRY and CDR2 SYGVKD. For the CDR3, the DNA is TGTGCCGCCGTTGTCGGGGGGTTCCCCTATGGCTACACCTTC. Its translation is CAAVVGGFPYGYTF.

V and J are TRBV7-3 and TRBJ2-3, with unresolved D. This CDR3 comprises 13 residues. V dropped 4 bases and J dropped 2 bases, with 7 bases sitting between them. Germline values: CDR1 SGHTA, CDR2 FQGTGA. The CDR3 spells CASSSQATDTQYF. The DNA for the CDR3 is TGTGCCAGCAGCTCCCAGGCCACAGATACGCAGTATTTT.

This sequence joins TRBV6-5 and TRBJ2-7; TRBD2 aligns across 9 bases. The germline V gene encodes CDR1 MNHEY and CDR2 SVGAGI. The CDR3 spans 15 residues. Losses at the gene ends were 0 bases for V and 4 bases for J; bases not matched to a gene: 4. In nucleotides, the CDR3 is TGTGCCAGCAGTTACTCCGGGACTAGCAGGTACGAGCAGTACTTC. This translates into CASSYSGTSRYEQYF.

This chain connects TRBV29-1 to TRBJ1-2; D is unresolved. Trimming removed 6 bases from V and 6 bases from J, with 2 bases in between. This CDR3 is built from 8 residues. Germline V CDR1 and CDR2: SQVTM, ANQGSEA. CDR3 coding DNA: TGCAGCGTCGATGGCTACACCTTC. Translating gives CSVDGYTF.

This clone has more than one count but fewer than ten. J is TRBJ2-1 and V is TRBV15, with D tentatively TRBD2 (6 bases). Germline V gives CDR1 LNHNV, CDR2 YYDKDF (reference sequence). This CDR3 has 14 residues. V lost 3 bases, J lost 5 bases, and 11 bases lay in between. Here the CDR3 reads CATSRGGPNNEQFF. The CDR3 nucleotides are TGTGCCACCAGCAGGGGGGGTCCTAACAATGAGCAGTTCTTC.

This clone came up a few times. The V call is TRBV4-3, the J call TRBJ2-1; D perhaps matches TRBD2 (5 bases). V was shortened by 0 bases and J by 10 bases, with 13 bases between the two germline ends. Germline loops: CDR1 LGHNA, CDR2 YSLEER. The CDR3 covers 14 residues. The CDR3 loop is CASSQDLAAVEQFF. In DNA, the CDR3 is TGCGCCAGCAGCCAAGATCTCGCAGCGGTAGAGCAGTTCTTC.

The chain recombines TRBV7-9 with TRBJ2-5, with 8 nucleotides matching TRBD1. V lost 4 bases and J lost 1; bases outside the gene matches: 8. CDR1 is SEHNR, CDR2 FQNEAQ, per germline (reference sequence). This CDR3 has 16 amino acids. The DNA of the CDR3 is TGTGCCAGCAGCTCCACCTGGACAGGGCCCCAAGAGACCCAGTACTTC. This translates into CASSSTWTGPQETQYF.

This chain uses TRBV4-3 with TRBJ1-5; no definite D call. Trimming took off 0 bases at V and 7 bases at J, with 10 bases between the two ends. Germline-derived CDR1 and CDR2 are LGHNA and YSLEER. CDR3 length: 14 residues. The CDR3 DNA is TGCGCCAGCAGCCAAGATGTCGTGAGCCAGCCCCAGCATTTT. Protein: CASSQDVVSQPQHF.

This clone was seen a handful of times. The rearrangement joins TRBV2 to TRBJ2-3; D perhaps matches TRBD1 (6 bases). CDR1 is SNHLY, CDR2 FYNNEI, per germline. The CDR3 is 16 amino acids. The V and J ends lost 8 bases and 6 bases respectively, with 24 bases between them. The CDR3 coding sequence is TGTGCCAGCCCCGCAATACAGGGAAGGTCGTCGGATACGCAGTATTTT. Its translation: CASPAIQGRSSDTQYF.

The chain recombines TRBV7-8 with TRBJ1-1, with a tentative D call TRBD1 (6 bases). Germline V lookup: CDR1 SGHVS, CDR2 FQNEAQ. V lost 0 bases, J lost 2 bases, and 7 bases lay in between. The CDR3 sequence is 14 residues long. Written as DNA, the CDR3 is TGTGCCAGCAGCTTAGCACAGGGAAACACTGAAGCTTTCTTT. Translation: CASSLAQGNTEAFF.

The chain carries TRBV7-2 and TRBJ1-2; 7 bases align to TRBD1. The CDR3 extends over 15 amino acids. V was clipped by 3 bases and J by 2 bases; unmatched bases: 6. Per the germline V gene, CDR1 is SGHTA and CDR2 is FQGNSA. The DNA of the CDR3 is TGTGCCAGCAGCTTCAGACAGGGCCTAAACTATGGCTACACCTTC. Translation gives CASSFRQGLNYGYTF.

The rearrangement joins TRBV9 to TRBJ2-6, with 10 bases that match TRBD2. CDR3 size: 20 residues. Germline V CDR1 and CDR2: SGDLS, YYNGEE. Trimming cost V 0 bases and J 0 bases; bases outside gene matches: 9. The CDR3 DNA reads TGTGCCAGCAGCGTAGGGACAGCGGGAGGGATAAGCTCTGGGGCCAACGTCCTGACTTTC. Its translation: CASSVGTAGGISSGANVLTF.

V usage is TRBV19 and J usage is TRBJ2-5, with no clear D. The V gene lost 5 bases and the J gene lost 4 bases, with 5 bases spanning the gap. The CDR3 loop spans 11 amino acids. CDR1 is LNHDA and CDR2 is SQIVND in the germline V gene (reference sequence). The CDR3, as DNA: TGTGCCAGTAGTTCTCGAGAGACCCAGTACTTC. This gives the protein CASSSRETQYF.

This chain uses TRBV28 with TRBJ1-4; the match to TRBD1 covers 9 bases. CDR1 is MDHEN and CDR2 is SYDVKM in the germline V gene. The ends lost 8 bases at V and 0 bases at J; junction bases unmatched: 13. The CDR3 loop spans 18 amino acids. This CDR3 reads CASSYGGQGLATNEKLFF. CDR3 nucleotide sequence: TGTGCCAGCTCTTATGGGGGACAGGGACTTGCAACTAATGAAAAACTGTTTTTT.

This clone was recorded a few times. This sequence joins TRBV7-9 and TRBJ1-1; D might be TRBD1 (5 bases). Deletions cut 5 bases from V and 4 bases from J, with 14 bases between. The length of the CDR3 is 14 residues. Germline CDR1 SEHNR, CDR2 FQNEAQ (reference sequence). Here the CDR3 DNA reads TGTGCCAGCAGCCCCAGCGGGGCCAGCACTGAAGCTTTCTTT. Translated: CASSPSGASTEAFF. Combining the CDR3 with reference TRBV7-9 and TRBJ1-1 gives the whole variable domain DTGVSQNPRHKITKRGQNVTFRCDPISEHNRLYWYRQTLGQGPEFLTYFQNEAQLEKSRLLSDRFSAERPKGSFSTLEIQRTEQGDSAMYLCASSPSGASTEAFFGQGTRLTVV.

This chain links TRBV5-1 with TRBJ1-1; no definite D call. The CDR3 runs to 13 residues. V was trimmed by 3 bases and J by 4 bases, leaving 10 bases between them. Germline V lookup: CDR1 SGHRS, CDR2 YFSETQ. The CDR3 nucleotides read TGCGCCAGCAGCTACCGAGAGGGCACTGAAGCTTTCTTT. This sequence encodes CASSYREGTEAFF.

V gene TRBV21-1 combines with J gene TRBJ2-2; the DNA was not compared with TRBD1, the D call given in the table. TRBV21-1 is recorded as a pseudogene. The CDR3 covers 16 residues. The CDR3 DNA sequence: TGTGCCAGCAGCAGCCGGGACAGGGAATACACCGGGGAGCTGTTTTTT. Amino acid sequence: CASSSRDREYTGELFF.

This rearrangement joins TRBV10-1 to TRBJ2-1; 7 bases match TRBD1. The CDR3 is made up of 15 amino acids. Unmatched junction bases numbered 7, after V lost 2 bases and J lost 6 bases. CDR1 WNHNN and CDR2 SYGVQD come from the germline V gene (reference sequence). The CDR3 is CASSEGQALANEQFF. In DNA form, the CDR3 reads TGCGCCAGCAGTGAGGGACAGGCCCTGGCCAATGAGCAGTTCTTC.

This clone was seen once. The genes are TRBV27 and TRBJ2-7; 8 bases line up with TRBD2. CDR1 and CDR2 (germline): MNHEY, SMNVEV (reference sequence). V shed 2 bases, J shed 6 bases, and the junction held 3 bases outside the gene matches. The CDR3 is made up of 13 amino acids. The CDR3 bases are TGTGCCAGCAGTTTAGCGGGAGGTTCCGAGCAGTACTTC. It specifies CASSLAGGSEQYF.

In this sample, this clone turned up a few times. The V call is TRBV30, the J call TRBJ2-5; D is unresolved. The end of the DNA aligns better with TRBJ2-7, so the J call may be wrong. The length of the CDR3 is 11 residues. Germline V gene sequence: CDR1 GTSNPN, CDR2 SVGIG (reference sequence). The CDR3 region is CAWSTTYEQYF. CDR3 nucleotide sequence: TGTGCCTGGAGTACCACCTACGAGCAGTACTTC.